This TCR beta chain was found in a study of post-analysis software for immune sequencing data. Background on the study: Recorded subtypes: relapsing-remitting, secondary progressive, progressive-relapsing; some patients unannotated. Study-wide points: F-measure co-clustering was strong for batch-matched samples. TRBV5-6, TRBV5-1 and TRBV20-1 were among several TRBV segments more frequent in patients than controls. For normalized Chao1 diversity, multiple sclerosis patients scored significantly lower than controls did.

TCR beta libraries were prepared from cDNA with unique molecular identifiers. Each batch of 1 to 10 million T cells produced approximately 470,000 cDNA molecules. TCRdb passed the PCR reads through MiXCR, listing each CDR3 protein once. The repertoire holds a few hundred thousand distinct CDR3 sequences, with 36% as singletons. This clonotype was recorded a few times. The antigen is undetermined. The CDR3 is 15 residues long. Per the germline V gene, CDR1 is LGHDT and CDR2 is YNNKEL (reference sequence). The V and J ends lost 0 bases and 10 bases respectively, with 16 bases between them. The TCR comes from a girl aged 5 to 17 with multiple sclerosis. The chain is built from TRBV3-1 and TRBJ2-1; weak D call: TRBD1 (6 bases). Sequencing was carried out using blood. CDR3 residues: CASSQDRVQGGEQFF. The CDR3, as DNA: TGTGCCAGCAGCCAAGATCGCGTACAGGGCGGGGAGCAGTTCTTC.